Listed here are 3 T cell receptor beta chains from one sample, sequenced in a study of OX40 agonist ivuxolimab in advanced cancers. Sequencing used immunoSEQ multiplex PCR; TCRdb keeps in-frame clones, though not all of them. The sample shows more than 20,000 clones, approximately 88% of them seen only once. Material: CD4+ or CD8+ T cells sorted from blood, obtained in a trial of the OX40 agonist ivuxolimab. These receptors were obtained from an adult with an advanced solid tumor such as melanoma, head and neck, liver or kidney cancer.

This clone was observed a few times. The chain carries TRBV7-2 and TRBJ2-1; 11 bases are shared with TRBD2. The CDR3 is 16 amino acids. Germline-derived CDR1 and CDR2 are SGHTA and FQGNSA. The junction had 10 bases not matched to a gene; V was cut back by 7 bases and J by 5 bases. In nucleotides, the CDR3 is TGTGCCAGCACCACTCGGACTAGCGGGCATCACAATGAGCAGTTCTTC. Translated: CASTTRTSGHHNEQFF.

The sample holds a few counts of this clone. At one of its ends the junction is not consistent with the germline gene, which may arise from a read error. This chain links TRBV7-7 with TRBJ2-3; no definite D call. This CDR3 has 14 amino acids. CDR1 and CDR2 from the germline V gene are SSHAT and FNYEAQ (reference sequence). CDR3 residues: CASSLEGSTDTQYF. The CDR3 DNA follows: TGTGCTAGCAGCTTAGAAGGGAGCACAGATACGCAGTATTTT.

The chain joins TRBV7-8 to TRBJ2-1; 9 bases map to TRBD2. Germline assignment: CDR1 SGHVS and CDR2 FQNEAQ. The CDR3 covers 18 residues. V shed 2 bases and J 7 bases; nucleotides not matched to a gene: 15. The CDR3 reads CASSLSPSGRYFGNEQFF. For the CDR3, the DNA is TGTGCCAGCAGCTTAAGTCCCAGCGGGAGGTATTTCGGGAATGAGCAGTTCTTC.